Presented here are 15 T cell receptor beta chains from one specimen sequenced in a study of blood T cells in healthy people across ages. A J-beta primer mix and a sample-barcoded 5' primer were used in a second PCR of about 7 to 12 cycles. TCRdb re-called the 5' RACE reads through MiXCR, storing one row per CDR3 protein. The sample shows roughly 1,500,000 distinct CDR3 sequences, approximately 32% of them seen only once. Sequenced: blood. Every receptor here comes from a woman aged 30 to 39 in good health.

This clonotype was found a few times. The rearrangement joins TRBV7-9 to TRBJ1-4; D not certain. CDR1 SEHNR and CDR2 FQNEAQ come from the germline V gene (reference sequence). The length of the CDR3 is 14 residues. V lost 5 bases and J lost 8, with 15 bases in between. The CDR3 DNA sequence: TGTGCCAGCAGCCCCGGCACTCAACGGGAAAAACTGTTTTTT. It is translated as CASSPGTQREKLFF. Looking up the rest from reference TRBV7-9 and TRBJ1-4 gives the full variable domain: DTGVSQNPRHKITKRGQNVTFRCDPISEHNRLYWYRQTLGQGPEFLTYFQNEAQLEKSRLLSDRFSAERPKGSFSTLEIQRTEQGDSAMYLCASSPGTQREKLFFGSGTQLSVL.

This clonotype was seen more than once but under ten times. V and J are TRBV11-3 and TRBJ2-1; the D gene is possibly TRBD1 (6 bases). This CDR3 is built from 14 residues. Trimming stripped 5 bases from V and 2 bases from J, with 10 bases between. Germline CDR1 reads SGHNT; CDR2 reads YENEEA. The CDR3 loop is CASSPDRTYNEQFF. CDR3 nucleotide sequence: TGTGCCAGCAGCCCAGACAGGACCTACAATGAGCAGTTCTTC.

For this clonotype: A clone one base away is much larger, so this may be a read error. This chain joins TRBV12-3 or TRBV12-4 and TRBJ2-5, with 9 bases aligning to TRBD1. This CDR3 comprises 15 residues. CDR3 loop: CTSSSRDRELETQYF. DNA for the CDR3: TGTACCAGCAGTTCCCGGGACAGGGAGCTAGAGACCCAGTACTTC.

This clonotype was seen a handful of times. This rearrangement joins TRBV28 to TRBJ2-7; 7 bases map to TRBD2. J gave up 0 bases and V 6 bases, and 5 bases lay outside the gene matches. This CDR3 comprises 14 residues. From germline, CDR1 is MDHEN and CDR2 SYDVKM. CDR3 sequence reads: CASRGGVTSYEQYF. The CDR3 DNA is TGTGCCAGCAGGGGAGGGGTGACCTCCTACGAGCAGTACTTC.

The rearrangement joins TRBV15 to TRBJ1-3, with a weak D call TRBD1 (5 bases). The V gene lost 0 bases and the J gene lost 0 bases, with 15 bases spanning the gap. CDR3 length: 18 amino acids. Looked up from germline, CDR1 is LNHNV and CDR2 is YYDKDF (reference sequence). The DNA of the CDR3 is TGTGCCACCAGCAGAGATCAGCCGGGGGTGACCTCTGGAAACACCATATATTTT. The encoded protein is CATSRDQPGVTSGNTIYF.

Regarding this clonotype: This may come from a read error, since a much larger clone is one base off. J is TRBJ2-7 and V is TRBV7-2; perhaps TRBD2 as D (6 bases). There are 15 residues in the CDR3. Germline lookup yields CDR1 SGHTA and CDR2 FQGNSA. The CDR3 here is CAGSATSGPSYEQYF. Here the CDR3 DNA reads TGTGCCGGCAGCGCGACCAGCGGGCCATCCTACGAGCAGTACTTC.

This clonotype appeared many times. The rearrangement joins TRBV27 to TRBJ2-7; 7 bases agree with TRBD1. Germline assignment: CDR1 MNHEY and CDR2 SMNVEV (reference sequence). This CDR3 has 13 amino acids. J lost 2 bases, V lost 5 bases, and 3 bases had no gene match. CDR3 region: CASSAGTAYEQYF. The CDR3, as DNA: TGTGCCAGCAGTGCCGGGACAGCCTACGAGCAGTACTTC.

This clonotype was picked up a small number of times. The chain carries TRBV4-1 and TRBJ2-1; TRBD2 agrees at 14 bases. CDR3 length: 18 amino acids. CDR1 is MGHRA, CDR2 YSYEKL, per germline. Trimming at V came to 0 bases and at J to 10 bases, leaving 11 bases not matched to a gene. The CDR3 DNA reads TGCGCCAGCAGCCAAGAGCCCCCGACTAGCGGGAGGGCCAGAGAGCAGTTCTTC. It specifies CASSQEPPTSGRAREQFF.

Only a few counts were recorded for this clonotype. This CDR3 is CATSDSYRDVGEQFF. Written as DNA, the CDR3 is TGTGCCACCAGTGATTCCTACAGGGACGTAGGTGAGCAGTTCTTC. This sequence joins TRBV24-1 and TRBJ2-1, with TRBD1 as a possible D gene (6 bases). The CDR3 covers 15 residues. Trimming removed 2 bases at V and 9 bases at J, with 16 bases between. Per germline, CDR1 KGHDR and CDR2 SFDVKD.

This chain connects TRBV4-1 to TRBJ1-2, with TRBD1 identical over 9 bases. Germline V gene lookup returns CDR1 MGHRA and CDR2 YSYEKL. There are 18 residues in the CDR3. Unmatched junction bases numbered 17, after V lost 0 bases and J lost 9 bases. The CDR3 sequence: CASSQEKRDRVHFFSYTF. Written as DNA, the CDR3 is TGCGCCAGCAGCCAAGAGAAGAGGGACAGGGTTCATTTTTTCAGCTACACCTTC.

The chain carries TRBV5-1 and TRBJ2-7, with D possibly TRBD2 on 8 matching bases. V was shortened by 0 bases and J by 3 bases, with 16 bases between the two germline ends. The CDR3 consists of 16 residues. From germline, CDR1 is SGHRS and CDR2 YFSETQ. CDR3: CASSLDGGDSIYEQYF. The DNA for the CDR3 is TGCGCCAGCAGCTTGGACGGGGGGGACAGTATCTACGAGCAGTACTTC. The whole variable domain, filled in from reference TRBV5-1 and TRBJ2-7, reads KAGVTQTPRYLIKTRGQQVTLSCSPISGHRSVSWYQQTPGQGLQFLFEYFSETQRNKGNFPGRFSGRQFSNSRSEMNVSTLELGDSALYLCASSLDGGDSIYEQYFGPGTRLTVT.

V is TRBV4-1 and J is TRBJ2-5, with D possibly matching TRBD2 (5 bases). This CDR3 contains 16 residues. From germline, CDR1 is MGHRA and CDR2 YSYEKL. V lost 0 bases to trimming and J lost 0 bases, with 11 bases between them. As DNA, the CDR3 is TGCGCCAGCAGCCAAGAGTTAGGAGCGGACCAAGAGACCCAGTACTTC. Its protein product is CASSQELGADQETQYF.

CDR3 nucleotide sequence: TGCGCCAGCAGCAAGACTAGCGGGACCCGCACAGATACGCAGTATTTT. It translates to CASSKTSGTRTDTQYF. The V gene is TRBV4-1, the J gene TRBJ2-3, with 11 bases matching TRBD2. Looked up from germline, CDR1 is MGHRA and CDR2 is YSYEKL. This CDR3 contains 16 residues. Trimming took 5 bases from V and 1 from J; bases not matched to a gene: 5.

The rearrangement uses TRBV2 and TRBJ2-7, with 10 bases fitting TRBD1. The junction had 8 bases not matched to a gene; V was cut back by 6 bases and J by 6 bases. Germline V gene lookup returns CDR1 SNHLY and CDR2 FYNNEI. The CDR3 runs to 14 residues. The CDR3 sequence is CASSTGTGVGEQYF. Written as DNA, the CDR3 is TGTGCCAGCAGCACCGGGACAGGGGTAGGCGAGCAGTACTTC.

This chain links TRBV27 with TRBJ1-1; possible D gene TRBD1, 6 bases. The CDR3 has 11 residues. Germline-derived CDR1 and CDR2 are MNHEY and SMNVEV (reference sequence). V was shortened by 4 bases and J by 10 bases, with 10 bases between the two germline ends. This CDR3 reads CASSSSRGAFF. The DNA of the CDR3 is TGTGCCAGCAGTTCGAGCAGGGGAGCTTTCTTT.